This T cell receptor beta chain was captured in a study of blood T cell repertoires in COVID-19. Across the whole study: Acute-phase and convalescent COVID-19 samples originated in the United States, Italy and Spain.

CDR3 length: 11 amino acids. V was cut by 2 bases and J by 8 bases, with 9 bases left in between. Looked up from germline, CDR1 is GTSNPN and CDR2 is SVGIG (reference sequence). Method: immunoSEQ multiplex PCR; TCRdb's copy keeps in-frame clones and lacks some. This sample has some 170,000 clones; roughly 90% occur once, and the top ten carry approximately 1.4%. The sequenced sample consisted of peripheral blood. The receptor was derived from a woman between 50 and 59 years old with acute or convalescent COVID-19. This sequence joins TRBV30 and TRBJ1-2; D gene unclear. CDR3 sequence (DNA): TGTGCCTGGAGTTATAGTACGGGCTACACCTTC. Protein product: CAWSYSTGYTF.